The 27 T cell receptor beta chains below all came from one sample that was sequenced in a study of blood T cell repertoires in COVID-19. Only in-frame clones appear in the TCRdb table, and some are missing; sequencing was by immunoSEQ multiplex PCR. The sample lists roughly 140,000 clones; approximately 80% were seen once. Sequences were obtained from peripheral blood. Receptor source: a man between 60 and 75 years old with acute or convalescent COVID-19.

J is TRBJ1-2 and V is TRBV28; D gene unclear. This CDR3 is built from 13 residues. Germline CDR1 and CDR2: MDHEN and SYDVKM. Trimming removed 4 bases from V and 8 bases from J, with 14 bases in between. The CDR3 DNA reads TGTGCCAGCAGTTCGGGTTCCCGCTTGGGCTACACCTTC. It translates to CASSSGSRLGYTF.

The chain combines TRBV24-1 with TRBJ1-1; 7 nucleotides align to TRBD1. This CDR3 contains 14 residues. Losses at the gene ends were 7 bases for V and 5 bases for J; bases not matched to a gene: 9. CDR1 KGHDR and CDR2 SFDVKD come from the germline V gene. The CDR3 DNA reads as TGTGCCACCAGCACAGGGGCGGCAATGACTGAAGCTTTCTTT. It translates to CATSTGAAMTEAFF.

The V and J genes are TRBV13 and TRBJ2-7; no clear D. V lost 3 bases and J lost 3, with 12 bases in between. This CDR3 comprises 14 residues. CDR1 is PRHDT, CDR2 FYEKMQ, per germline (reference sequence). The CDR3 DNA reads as TGTGCCAGCAGCTTCCGGCTAGATAACTACGAGCAGTACTTC. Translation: CASSFRLDNYEQYF.

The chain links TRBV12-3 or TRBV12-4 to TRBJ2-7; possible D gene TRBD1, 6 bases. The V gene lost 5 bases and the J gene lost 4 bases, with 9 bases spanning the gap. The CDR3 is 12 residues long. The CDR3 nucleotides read TGTGCCAGCAGTCTAGGACAGTACGAGCAGTACTTC. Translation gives CASSLGQYEQYF.

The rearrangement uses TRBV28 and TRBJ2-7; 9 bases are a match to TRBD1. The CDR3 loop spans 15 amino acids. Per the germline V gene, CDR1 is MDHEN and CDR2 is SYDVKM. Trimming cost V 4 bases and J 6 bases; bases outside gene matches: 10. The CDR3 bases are TGTGCCAGCAGTTCCTCCGGGACAGGGATTCTCGAGCAGTACTTC. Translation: CASSSSGTGILEQYF.

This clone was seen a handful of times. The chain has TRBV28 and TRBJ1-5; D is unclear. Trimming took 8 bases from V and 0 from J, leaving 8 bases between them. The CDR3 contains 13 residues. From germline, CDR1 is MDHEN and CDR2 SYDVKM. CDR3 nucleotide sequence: TGTGCCAGCTCGAGTGATAGCAATCAGCCCCAGCATTTT. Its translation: CASSSDSNQPQHF.

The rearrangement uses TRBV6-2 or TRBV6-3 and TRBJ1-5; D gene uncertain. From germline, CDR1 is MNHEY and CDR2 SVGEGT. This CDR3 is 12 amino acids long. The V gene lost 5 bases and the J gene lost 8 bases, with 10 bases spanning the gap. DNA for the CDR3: TGTGCCAGCAGTCCCGCCCGGGAGCCCCAGCATTTT. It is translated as CASSPAREPQHF.

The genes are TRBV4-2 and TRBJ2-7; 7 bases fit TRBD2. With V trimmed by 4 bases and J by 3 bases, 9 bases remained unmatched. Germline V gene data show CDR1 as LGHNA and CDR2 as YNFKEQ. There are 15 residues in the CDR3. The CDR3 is CASSLPQAGRYEQYF. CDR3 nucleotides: TGTGCCAGCAGCCTCCCCCAAGCGGGACGCTACGAGCAGTACTTC.

The CDR3 sequence is CASSVDISRSPLHF. The CDR3 bases are TGTGCCAGCAGCGTAGACATCTCACGCTCACCCCTCCACTTT. The rearrangement links TRBV9 to TRBJ1-6; D gene unclear. CDR1 SGDLS and CDR2 YYNGEE come from the germline V gene. V lost 0 bases and J lost 10, with 11 bases in between. CDR3 length: 14 amino acids.

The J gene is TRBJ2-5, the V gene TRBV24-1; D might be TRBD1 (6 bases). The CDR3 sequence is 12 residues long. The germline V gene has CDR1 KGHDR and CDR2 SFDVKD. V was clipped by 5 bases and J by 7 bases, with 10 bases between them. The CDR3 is CATSAIGGTQYF. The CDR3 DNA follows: TGTGCCACCAGTGCGATAGGGGGGACCCAGTACTTC.

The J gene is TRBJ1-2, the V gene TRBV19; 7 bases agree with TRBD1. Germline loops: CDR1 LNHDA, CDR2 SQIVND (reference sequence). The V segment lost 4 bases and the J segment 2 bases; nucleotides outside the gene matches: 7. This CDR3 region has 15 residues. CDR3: CASSTRGQANYGYTF. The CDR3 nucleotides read TGTGCCAGTAGTACCCGAGGACAGGCCAACTATGGCTACACCTTC.

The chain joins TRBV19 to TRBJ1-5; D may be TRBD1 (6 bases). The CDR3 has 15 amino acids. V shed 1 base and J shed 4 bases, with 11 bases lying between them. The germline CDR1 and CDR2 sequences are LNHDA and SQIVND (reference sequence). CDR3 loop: CASSIGSQGNQPQHF. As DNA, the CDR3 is TGTGCCAGTAGTATAGGGTCACAGGGTAATCAGCCCCAGCATTTT.

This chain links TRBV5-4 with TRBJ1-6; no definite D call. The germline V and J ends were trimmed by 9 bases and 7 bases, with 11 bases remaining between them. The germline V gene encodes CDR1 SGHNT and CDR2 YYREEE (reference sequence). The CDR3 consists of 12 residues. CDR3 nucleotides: TGTGCCACTGACGGAGTGAATTCACCCCTCCACTTT. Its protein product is CATDGVNSPLHF.

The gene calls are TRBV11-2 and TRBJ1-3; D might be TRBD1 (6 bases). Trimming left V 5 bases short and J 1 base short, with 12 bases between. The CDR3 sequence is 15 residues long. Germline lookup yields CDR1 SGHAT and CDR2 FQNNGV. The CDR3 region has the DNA TGTGCCAGCAGCACATTAACAGGGTCTGGAAACACCATATATTTT. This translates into CASSTLTGSGNTIYF.

This chain's CDR3 is CASSDMLYGYTF. In DNA, the CDR3 is TGTGCCAGCAGCGACATGTTGTATGGCTACACCTTC. This rearrangement joins TRBV13 to TRBJ1-2; D gene unclear. The CDR3 runs to 12 residues. V lost 5 bases, J lost 5 bases, and 9 bases lay in between. Germline V gene sequence: CDR1 PRHDT, CDR2 FYEKMQ (reference sequence).

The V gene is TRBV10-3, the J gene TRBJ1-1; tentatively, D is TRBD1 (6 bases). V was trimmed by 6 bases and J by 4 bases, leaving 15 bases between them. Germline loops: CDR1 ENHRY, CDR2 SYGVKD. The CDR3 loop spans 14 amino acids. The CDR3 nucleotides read TGTGCCATCAGAGACCAGGGGCGGGTCACTGAAGCTTTCTTT. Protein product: CAIRDQGRVTEAFF.

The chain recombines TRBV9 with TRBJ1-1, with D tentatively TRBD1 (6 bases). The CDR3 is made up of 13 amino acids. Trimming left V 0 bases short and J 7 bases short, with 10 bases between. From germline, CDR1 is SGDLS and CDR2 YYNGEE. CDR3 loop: CASSVGQGNEAFF. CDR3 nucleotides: TGTGCCAGCAGCGTAGGCCAGGGGAATGAAGCTTTCTTT.

The CDR3 loop reads CSVVTGTGGYGYTF. CDR3 nucleotide sequence: TGCAGCGTTGTAACCGGGACAGGGGGCTATGGCTACACCTTC. The chain employs TRBV29-1 and TRBJ1-2; 11 bases match TRBD1. The germline CDR1 and CDR2 sequences are SQVTM and ANQGSEA. V was pared by 4 bases and J by 4 bases, with 5 bases of the junction left unmatched. This CDR3 spans 14 amino acids.

CDR3 coding DNA: TGTGCCAGCAGCGGACTAGCGGGAGTCAATGAGCAGTTCTTC. Translated, it gives CASSGLAGVNEQFF. This chain links TRBV7-3 with TRBJ2-1; 13 nucleotides align to TRBD2. The junction had 1 base not matched to a gene; V was cut back by 5 bases and J by 6 bases. Germline CDR1 and CDR2: SGHTA and FQGTGA. CDR3 size: 14 residues.

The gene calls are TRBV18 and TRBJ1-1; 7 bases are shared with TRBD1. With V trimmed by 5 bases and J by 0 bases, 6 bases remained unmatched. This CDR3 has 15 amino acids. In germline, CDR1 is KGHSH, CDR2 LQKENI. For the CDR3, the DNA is TGTGCCAGCTCAGGGAACAGGGGCCTGAACACTGAAGCTTTCTTT. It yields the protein CASSGNRGLNTEAFF. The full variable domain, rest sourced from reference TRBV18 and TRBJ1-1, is NAGVMQNPRHLVRRRGQEARLRCSPMKGHSHVYWYRQLPEEGLKFMVYLQKENIIDESGMPKERFSAEFPKEGPSILRIQQVVRGDSAAYFCASSGNRGLNTEAFFGQGTRLTVV.

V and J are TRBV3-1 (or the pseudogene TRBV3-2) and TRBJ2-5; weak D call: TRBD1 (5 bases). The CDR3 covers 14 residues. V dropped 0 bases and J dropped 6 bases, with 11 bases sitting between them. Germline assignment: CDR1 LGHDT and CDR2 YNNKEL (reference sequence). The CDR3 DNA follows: TGTGCCAGCAGCCAAGATTATAGGGGAAAGACCCAGTACTTC. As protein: CASSQDYRGKTQYF.

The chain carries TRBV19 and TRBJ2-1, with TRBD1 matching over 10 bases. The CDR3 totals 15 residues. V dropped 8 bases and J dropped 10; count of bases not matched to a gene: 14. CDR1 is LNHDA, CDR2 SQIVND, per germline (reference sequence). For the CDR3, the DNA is TGTGCCAGTTCTCCTCGGGACAGGGGCTTTGTGGAGCAGTTCTTC. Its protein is CASSPRDRGFVEQFF.

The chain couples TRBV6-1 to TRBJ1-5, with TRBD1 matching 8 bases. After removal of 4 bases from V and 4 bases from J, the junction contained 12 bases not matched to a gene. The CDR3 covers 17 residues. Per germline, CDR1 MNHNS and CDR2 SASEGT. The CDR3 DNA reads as TGTGCCAGCAGTGGGGGACAGGTTAGCAACCTTAATCAGCCCCAGCATTTT. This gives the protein CASSGGQVSNLNQPQHF.

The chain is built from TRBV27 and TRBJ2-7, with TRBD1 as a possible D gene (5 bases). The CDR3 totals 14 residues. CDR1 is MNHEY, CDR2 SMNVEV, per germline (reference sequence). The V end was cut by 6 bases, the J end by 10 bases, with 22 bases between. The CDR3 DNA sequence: TGTGCCAGCAGGCCCCAGGGTTCCCTAGGCGGCCAGTACTTC. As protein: CASRPQGSLGGQYF.

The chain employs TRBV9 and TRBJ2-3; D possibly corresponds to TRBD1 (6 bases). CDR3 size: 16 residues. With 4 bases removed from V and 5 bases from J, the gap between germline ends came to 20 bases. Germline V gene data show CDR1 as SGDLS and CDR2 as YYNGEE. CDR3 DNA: TGTGCCAGCAGCCACACTTGGGACAATCCCCGAGATACGCAGTATTTT. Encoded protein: CASSHTWDNPRDTQYF.

The CDR3 is CASSEVLGRPHEQYF. In nucleotides, the CDR3 is TGTGCCAGCAGTGAGGTGCTGGGCCGCCCTCACGAGCAGTACTTC. The chain recombines TRBV6-1 with TRBJ2-7; D is unclear. Trimming removed 3 bases at V and 5 bases at J, with 17 bases between. Looked up from germline, CDR1 is MNHNS and CDR2 is SASEGT. The CDR3 contains 15 residues.

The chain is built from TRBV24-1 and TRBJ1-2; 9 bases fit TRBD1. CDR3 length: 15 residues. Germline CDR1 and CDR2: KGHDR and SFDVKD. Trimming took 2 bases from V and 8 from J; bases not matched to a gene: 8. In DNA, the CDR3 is TGTGCCACCAGTGATTCAGTACAGGGGGCTCTAGGCTACACCTTC. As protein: CATSDSVQGALGYTF.